A selection of T cell receptor beta chains follows, all from one sample in a study of CD8 T cells in ankylosing spondylitis. MiXCR was run by TCRdb on the 5' RACE reads, yielding one entry per CDR3 protein. This sample carries 340,000 or so distinct CDR3 sequences, over 12% of them seen once, and the ten largest clones take roughly 1.1%. Sample: blood, either unsorted or a sorted T cell fraction (not recorded which). These receptors were obtained from a male donor with ankylosing spondylitis or in good health (not recorded which). CDR3s leave out the opening cysteine and the closing phenylalanine or tryptophan. The D gene is left open where the match is weak.

>.|TRBV5-1
ASSLVRSLDEQF
>TRBD2|TRBV11-2
ASSLASGLAGYEQY
>TRBD1|TRBV12-3/TRBV12-4
ASSRSGGANGNTIY
>.|TRBV5-1
ASSLQGFTDTQY
>TRBD2|TRBV2
ASTLLAGAGNEQF
>.|TRBV19
ASSIVGSQETQY
>.|TRBV5-1
ASSKTVLNEKLF
>.|TRBV12-3/TRBV12-4
ASSLSQVAGTQY
>.|TRBV4-1
ASSQGRFISGNTIY
>.|TRBV5-1
ASSHGQSNTEAF
>TRBD1|TRBV12-5
ASGQGQGNPYEQY
>.|TRBV10-3
AIRPTRVNTDTQY
>.|TRBV7-9
ASSAGSYEGEQY
>TRBD2|TRBV5-6
ASSLGTRSGELF
>.|TRBV3-1
ASSQAWGAYEQY
>TRBD1|TRBV5-1
ASSLESGGDQPQH
>.|TRBV23-1
ASSQLTGLRETQY
>.|TRBV4-1
ASSLYARDQYSYEQY
>.|TRBV10-3
AISESYLATDTQY
>TRBD1|TRBV28
ASSSPGTGYLNEQF
>.|TRBV6-4
ASSEFGAPSYEQY
>.|TRBV19
AIKRQAANTGELF
>TRBD2|TRBV12-3/TRBV12-4
ASTTSGSSYNEQF
>TRBD2|TRBV5-1
ASSFLAGSSYEQY
>TRBD1|TRBV5-1
ASSFRTGTSGANVLT
>TRBD2|TRBV5-1
ASSLDLAGGSEQY
>.|TRBV9
ASSVAPLSSYEQY
>.|TRBV25-1
ASSESGGTGTSGYT
>TRBD2|TRBV12-3/TRBV12-4
ASSPSGRANYEQY
>.|TRBV5-1
ASSQLDPSGELF
>.|TRBV11-2
ASSPRVRDSGLQETQY
>.|TRBV24-1
ATSDAGGVGETQY
>.|TRBV7-2
ASSSQGGTQYNEQF
>TRBD1|TRBV5-1
ASSLETGGQETQY
>.|TRBV7-2
ASSLQDPYEQY
>TRBD1|TRBV18
ASSFGQGKLYEQY
>.|TRBV9
ASSADPFGETQY
>.|TRBV10-3
AISESSSTDTQY
>.|TRBV20-1
SAREGGTTEAF
>TRBD2|TRBV20-1
SASLPGTSGRPFVDEQF
>.|TRBV6-1
ASSEGPKEPQH
>.|TRBV10-2
ASSATENIQY
>TRBD2|TRBV20-1
SARVGSGRADEQY
>.|TRBV30
AWSAPPGVVNIQY
>TRBD1|TRBV12-3/TRBV12-4
ASRRQGQGEQY
>TRBD1|TRBV6-2/TRBV6-3
ASSWDRVTVEQY
>.|TRBV5-1
ASSLLGGDMNTEAF
>.|TRBV12-3/TRBV12-4
ASTFGRGGNQPQH